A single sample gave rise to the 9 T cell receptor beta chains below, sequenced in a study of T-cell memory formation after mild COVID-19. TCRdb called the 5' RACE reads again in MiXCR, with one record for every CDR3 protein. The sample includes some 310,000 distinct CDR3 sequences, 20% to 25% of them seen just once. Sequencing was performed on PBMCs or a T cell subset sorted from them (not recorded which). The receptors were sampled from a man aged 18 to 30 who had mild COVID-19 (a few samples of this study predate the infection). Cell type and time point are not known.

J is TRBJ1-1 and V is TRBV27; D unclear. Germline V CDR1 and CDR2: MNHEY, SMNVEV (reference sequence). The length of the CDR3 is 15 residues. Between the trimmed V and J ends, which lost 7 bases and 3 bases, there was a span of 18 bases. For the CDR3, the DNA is TGTGCCAGCAAGGTGGTCCCGCTTGGGGACACTGAAGCTTTCTTT. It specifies CASKVVPLGDTEAFF.

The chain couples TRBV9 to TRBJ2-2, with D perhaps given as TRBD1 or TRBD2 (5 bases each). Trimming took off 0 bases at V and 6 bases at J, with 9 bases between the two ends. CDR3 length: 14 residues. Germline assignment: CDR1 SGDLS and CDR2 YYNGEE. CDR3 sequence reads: CASSVVGDAGELFF. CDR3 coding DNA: TGTGCCAGCAGCGTAGTGGGGGACGCCGGGGAGCTGTTTTTT.

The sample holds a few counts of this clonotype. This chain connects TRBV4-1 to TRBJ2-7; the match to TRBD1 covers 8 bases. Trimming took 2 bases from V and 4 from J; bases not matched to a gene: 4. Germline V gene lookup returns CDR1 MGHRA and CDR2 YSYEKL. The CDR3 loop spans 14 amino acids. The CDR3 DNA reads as TGCGCCAGCAGCCAAAGGGACAGGACATACGAGCAGTACTTC. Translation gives CASSQRDRTYEQYF.

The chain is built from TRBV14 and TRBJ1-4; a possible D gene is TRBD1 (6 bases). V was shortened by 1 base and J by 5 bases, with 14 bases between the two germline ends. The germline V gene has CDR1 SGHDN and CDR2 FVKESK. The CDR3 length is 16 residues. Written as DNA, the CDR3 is TGTGCCAGCAGCCAAGCGAGGGACATGGTGAATGAAAAACTGTTTTTT. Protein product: CASSQARDMVNEKLFF. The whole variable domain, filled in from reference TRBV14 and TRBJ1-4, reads EAGVTQFPSHSVIEKGQTVTLRCDPISGHDNLYWYRRVMGKEIKFLLHFVKESKQDESGMPNNRFLAERTGGTYSTLKVQPAELEDSGVYFCASSQARDMVNEKLFFGSGTQLSVL.

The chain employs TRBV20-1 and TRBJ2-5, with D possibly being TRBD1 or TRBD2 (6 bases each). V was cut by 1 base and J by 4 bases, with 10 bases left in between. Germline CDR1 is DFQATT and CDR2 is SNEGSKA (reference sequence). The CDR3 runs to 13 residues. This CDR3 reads CSARGGAGETQYF. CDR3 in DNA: TGCAGTGCTAGAGGGGGGGCGGGAGAGACCCAGTACTTC.

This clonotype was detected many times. For the CDR3, the DNA is TGCGCCAGCAGAAAAGAACTCTTTGTCCCCGAGCAGTACTTC. It is translated as CASRKELFVPEQYF. This rearrangement joins TRBV5-1 to TRBJ2-7, with D unresolved. Trimming removed 5 bases from V and 6 bases from J, with 18 bases in between. The CDR3 has 14 residues. The germline CDR1 and CDR2 sequences are SGHRS and YFSETQ.

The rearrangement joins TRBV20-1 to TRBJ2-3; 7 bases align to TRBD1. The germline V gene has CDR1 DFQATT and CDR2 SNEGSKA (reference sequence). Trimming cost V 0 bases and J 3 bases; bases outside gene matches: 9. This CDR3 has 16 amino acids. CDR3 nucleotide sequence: TGCAGTGCTAGAGATCCGGTAGGGGGCTTGACAGATACGCAGTATTTT. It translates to CSARDPVGGLTDTQYF.

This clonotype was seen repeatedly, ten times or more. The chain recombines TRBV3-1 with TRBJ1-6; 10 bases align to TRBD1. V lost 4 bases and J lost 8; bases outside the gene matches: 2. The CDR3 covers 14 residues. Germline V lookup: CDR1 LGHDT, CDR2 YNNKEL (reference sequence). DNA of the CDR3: TGTGCCAGCAGCCCGGACAGGGGGTATTCACCCCTCCACTTT. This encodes CASSPDRGYSPLHF. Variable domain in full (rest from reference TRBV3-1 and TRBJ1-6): DTAVSQTPKYLVTQMGNDKSIKCEQNLGHDTMYWYKQDSKKFLKIMFSYNNKELIINETVPNRFSPKSPDKAHLNLHINSLELGDSAVYFCASSPDRGYSPLHFGNGTRLTVT.

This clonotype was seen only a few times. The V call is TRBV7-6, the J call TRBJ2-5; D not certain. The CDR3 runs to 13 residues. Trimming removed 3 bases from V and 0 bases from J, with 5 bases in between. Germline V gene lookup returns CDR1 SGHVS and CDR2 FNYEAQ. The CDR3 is CASSFTNQETQYF. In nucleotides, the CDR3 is TGTGCCAGCAGCTTCACTAACCAAGAGACCCAGTACTTC.